This T cell receptor beta chain emerged from a study of post-analysis software for immune sequencing data. Study-wide context: Both relapsing-remitting and secondary progressive multiple sclerosis featured among the disease courses, as did progressive-relapsing multiple sclerosis.

V shed 3 bases and J 5 bases; nucleotides not matched to a gene: 12. This CDR3 contains 15 residues. Germline lookup yields CDR1 DFQATT and CDR2 SNEGSKA (reference sequence). Each TCR beta cDNA library carried unique molecular identifiers. Yield was roughly 0.5 million cDNA molecules from around 1 to 9.1 million T cells. TCRdb passed the PCR reads through MiXCR, listing each CDR3 protein once. This table has about 430,000 distinct CDR3 sequences, approximately 39% appearing once. Points on this clonotype: The target antigen is unknown.

Study-wide results and limits: Strong co-clustering by F measure was evident for samples that had been prepared in the same batch. The study found significantly lower normalized Chao1 diversity in multiple sclerosis patients than in controls. Controls had lower frequencies than patients of about 5 TRBV segments, which included TRBV5-6, TRBV5-1 and TRBV20-1.

This TCR was sampled from a girl aged 2 to 9 with multiple sclerosis. The sample was blood. The chain joins TRBV20-1 to TRBJ2-5; 7 bases agree with TRBD2. The CDR3 sequence: CSASPPSGGWETQYF. The CDR3 coding sequence is TGCAGTGCTAGCCCCCCCTCGGGGGGTTGGGAGACCCAGTACTTC.